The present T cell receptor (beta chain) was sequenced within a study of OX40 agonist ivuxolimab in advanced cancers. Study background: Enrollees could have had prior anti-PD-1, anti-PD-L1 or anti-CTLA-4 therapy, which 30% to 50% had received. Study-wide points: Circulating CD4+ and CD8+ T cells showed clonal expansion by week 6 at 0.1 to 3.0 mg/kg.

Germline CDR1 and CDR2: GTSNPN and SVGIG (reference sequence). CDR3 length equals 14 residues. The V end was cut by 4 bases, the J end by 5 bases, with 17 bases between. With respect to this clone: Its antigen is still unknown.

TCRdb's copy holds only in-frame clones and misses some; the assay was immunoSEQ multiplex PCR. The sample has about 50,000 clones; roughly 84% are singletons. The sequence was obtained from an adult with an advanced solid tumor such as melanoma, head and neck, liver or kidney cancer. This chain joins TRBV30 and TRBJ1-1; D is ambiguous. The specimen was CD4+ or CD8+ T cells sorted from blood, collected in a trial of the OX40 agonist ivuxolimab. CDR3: CAWIVRSGMTEAFF. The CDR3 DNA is TGTGCCTGGATCGTACGGTCAGGAATGACTGAAGCTTTCTTT.